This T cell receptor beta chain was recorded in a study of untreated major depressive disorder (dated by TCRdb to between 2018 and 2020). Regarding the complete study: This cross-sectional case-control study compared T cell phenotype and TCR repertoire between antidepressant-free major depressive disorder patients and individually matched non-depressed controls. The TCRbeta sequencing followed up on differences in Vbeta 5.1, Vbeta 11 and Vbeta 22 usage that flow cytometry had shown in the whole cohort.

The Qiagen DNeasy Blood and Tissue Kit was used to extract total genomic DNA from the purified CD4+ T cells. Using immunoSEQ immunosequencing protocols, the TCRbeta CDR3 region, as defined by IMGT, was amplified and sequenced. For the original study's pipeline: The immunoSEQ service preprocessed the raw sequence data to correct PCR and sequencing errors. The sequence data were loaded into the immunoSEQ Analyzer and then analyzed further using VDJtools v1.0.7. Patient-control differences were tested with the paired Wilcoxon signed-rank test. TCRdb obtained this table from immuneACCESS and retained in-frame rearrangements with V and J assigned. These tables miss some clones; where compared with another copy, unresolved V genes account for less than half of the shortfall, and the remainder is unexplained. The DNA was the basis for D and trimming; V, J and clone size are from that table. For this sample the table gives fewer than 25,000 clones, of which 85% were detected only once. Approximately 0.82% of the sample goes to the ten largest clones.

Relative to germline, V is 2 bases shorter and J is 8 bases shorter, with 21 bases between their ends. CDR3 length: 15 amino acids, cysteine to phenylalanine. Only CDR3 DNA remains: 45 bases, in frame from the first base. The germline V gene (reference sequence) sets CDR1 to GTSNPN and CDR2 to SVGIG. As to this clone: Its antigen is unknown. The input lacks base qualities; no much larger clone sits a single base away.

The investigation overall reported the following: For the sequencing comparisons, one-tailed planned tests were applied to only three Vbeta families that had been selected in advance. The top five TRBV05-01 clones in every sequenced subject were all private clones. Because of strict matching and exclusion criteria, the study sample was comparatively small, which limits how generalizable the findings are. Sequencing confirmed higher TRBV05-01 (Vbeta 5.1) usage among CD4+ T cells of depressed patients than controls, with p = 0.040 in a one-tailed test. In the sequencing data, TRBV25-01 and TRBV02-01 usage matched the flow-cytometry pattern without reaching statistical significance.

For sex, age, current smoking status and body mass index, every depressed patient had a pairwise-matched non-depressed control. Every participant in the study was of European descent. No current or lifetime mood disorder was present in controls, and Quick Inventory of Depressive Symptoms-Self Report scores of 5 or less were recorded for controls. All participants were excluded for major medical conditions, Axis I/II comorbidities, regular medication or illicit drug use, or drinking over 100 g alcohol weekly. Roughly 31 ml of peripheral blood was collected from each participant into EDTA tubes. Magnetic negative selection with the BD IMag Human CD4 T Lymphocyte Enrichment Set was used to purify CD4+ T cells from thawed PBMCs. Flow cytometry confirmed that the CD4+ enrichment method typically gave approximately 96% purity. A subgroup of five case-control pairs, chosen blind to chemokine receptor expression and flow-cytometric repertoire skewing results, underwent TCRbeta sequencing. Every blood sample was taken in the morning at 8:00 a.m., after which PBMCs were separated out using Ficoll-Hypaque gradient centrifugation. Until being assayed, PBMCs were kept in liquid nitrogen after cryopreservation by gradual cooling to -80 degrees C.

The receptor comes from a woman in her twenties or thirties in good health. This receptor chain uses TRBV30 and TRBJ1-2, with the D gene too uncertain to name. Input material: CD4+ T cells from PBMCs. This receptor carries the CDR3 CAWSSVRQPALGYTF. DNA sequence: TGTGCCTGGAGTAGTGTTCGGCAGCCGGCCCTGGGCTACACCTTC.